The source of this T cell receptor (beta chain) is a study of blood T cell repertoires in COVID-19. Study at large: The analysed material was cDNA or gDNA that came from T cells, B-cell-depleted T cells, or PBMCs.

Only in-frame clones appear in the TCRdb table, and some are missing; sequencing was by immunoSEQ multiplex PCR. Of approximately 400,000 clones in the sample, 88% were seen once. During active infection, Seattle patients enrolled and were then monitored through disease. The V gene's germline CDR1 is SGDLS and CDR2 YYNGEE. The V gene lost 3 bases and the J gene lost 4 bases, with 11 bases spanning the gap. The CDR3 totals 15 residues. The sample taken for sequencing was peripheral blood. The chain is built from TRBV9 and TRBJ2-6, with D perhaps TRBD1 (6 bases). The receptor comes from a woman aged 50 to 65 with COVID-19, enrolled during active disease. In DNA, the CDR3 is TGTGCCAGCAGCGCCCCAGGGGTCGGGGCCAACGTCCTGACTTTC. Its protein product is CASSAPGVGANVLTF.